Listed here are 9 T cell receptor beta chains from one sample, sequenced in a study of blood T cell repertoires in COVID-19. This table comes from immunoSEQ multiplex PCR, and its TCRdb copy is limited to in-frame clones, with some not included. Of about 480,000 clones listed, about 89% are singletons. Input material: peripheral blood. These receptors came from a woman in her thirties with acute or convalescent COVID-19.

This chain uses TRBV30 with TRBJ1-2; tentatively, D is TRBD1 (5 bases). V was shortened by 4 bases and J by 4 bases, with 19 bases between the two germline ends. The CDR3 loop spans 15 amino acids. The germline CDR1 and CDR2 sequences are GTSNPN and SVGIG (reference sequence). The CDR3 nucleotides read TGTGCCTGGAACGCGGCGGGGCGCCGCTCCTATGGCTACACCTTC. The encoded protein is CAWNAAGRRSYGYTF.

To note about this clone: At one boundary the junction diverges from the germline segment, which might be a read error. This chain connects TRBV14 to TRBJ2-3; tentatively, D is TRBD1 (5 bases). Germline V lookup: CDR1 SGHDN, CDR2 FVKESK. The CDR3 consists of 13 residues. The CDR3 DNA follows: TGTGCCAGCAGCCCTACGGCCATGGAACAGGCCGAGTTT. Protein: CASSPTAMEQAEF. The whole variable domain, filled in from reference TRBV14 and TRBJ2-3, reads EAGVTQFPSHSVIEKGQTVTLRCDPISGHDNLYWYRRVMGKEIKFLLHFVKESKQDESGMPNNRFLAERTGGTYSTLKVQPAELEDSGVYFCASSPTAMEQAEFGPGTRLTVL.

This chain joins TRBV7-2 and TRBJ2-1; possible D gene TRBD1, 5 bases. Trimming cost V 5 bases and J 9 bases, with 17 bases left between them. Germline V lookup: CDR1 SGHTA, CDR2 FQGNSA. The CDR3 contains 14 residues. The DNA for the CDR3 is TGTGCCAGCAGCCCCCGCCCCGCAAGGGGTGAGCAGTTCTTC. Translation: CASSPRPARGEQFF.

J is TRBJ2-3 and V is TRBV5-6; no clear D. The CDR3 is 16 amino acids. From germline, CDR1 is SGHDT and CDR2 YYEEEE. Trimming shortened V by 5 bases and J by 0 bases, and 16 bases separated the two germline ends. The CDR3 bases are TGTGCCAGCAGTTCTAGGTCCACCCGTAGCACAGATACGCAGTATTTT. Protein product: CASSSRSTRSTDTQYF.

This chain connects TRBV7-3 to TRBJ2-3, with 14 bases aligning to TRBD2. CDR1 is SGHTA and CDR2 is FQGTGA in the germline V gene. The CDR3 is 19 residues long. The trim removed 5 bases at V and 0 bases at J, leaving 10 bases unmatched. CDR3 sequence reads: CASSRGLAGVPSSTDTQYF. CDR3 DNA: TGTGCCAGCAGCCGGGGACTAGCGGGGGTCCCTTCTAGCACAGATACGCAGTATTTT.

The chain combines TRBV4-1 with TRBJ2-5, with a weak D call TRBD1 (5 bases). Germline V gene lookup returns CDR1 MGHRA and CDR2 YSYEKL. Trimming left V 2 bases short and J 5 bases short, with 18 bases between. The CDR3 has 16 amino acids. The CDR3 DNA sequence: TGCGCCAGCAGCCAACTAGAGGCAGGGTTCGAGGAGACCCAGTACTTC. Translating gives CASSQLEAGFEETQYF.

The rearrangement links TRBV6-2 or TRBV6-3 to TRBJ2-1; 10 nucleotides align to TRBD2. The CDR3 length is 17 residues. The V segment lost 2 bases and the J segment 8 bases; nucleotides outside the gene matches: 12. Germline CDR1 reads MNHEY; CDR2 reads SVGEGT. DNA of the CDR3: TGTGCCAGCAGTTACCCGGAAGGACTAGCGGTGCTGGATGAGCAGTTCTTC. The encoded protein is CASSYPEGLAVLDEQFF.

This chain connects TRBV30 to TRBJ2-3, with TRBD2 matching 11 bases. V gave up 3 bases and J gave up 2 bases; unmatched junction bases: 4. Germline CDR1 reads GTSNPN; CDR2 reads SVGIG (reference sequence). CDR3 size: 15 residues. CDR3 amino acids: CAWRIAGGYTDTQYF. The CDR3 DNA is TGTGCCTGGAGAATAGCGGGGGGGTACACAGATACGCAGTATTTT.

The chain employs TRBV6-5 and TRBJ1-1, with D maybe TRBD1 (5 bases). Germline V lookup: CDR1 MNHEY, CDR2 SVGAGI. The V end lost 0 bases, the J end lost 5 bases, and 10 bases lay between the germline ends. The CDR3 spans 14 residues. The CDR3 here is CASSYSGARTEAFF. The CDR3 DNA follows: TGTGCCAGCAGTTACTCAGGGGCTAGGACTGAAGCTTTCTTT.